Reported below is one T cell receptor (beta chain). Its antigen is not known. Study-level points and caveats: Whole repertoires were not studied in the larger cohort, only one V-J beta rearrangement.

Constant-region reverse primers amplified full-length variable regions, followed by semi-nested Nested Universal Primer A PCR. TCRdb processed the 5' RACE reads anew with MiXCR; each CDR3 protein has one entry. Among about 60,000 distinct CDR3 sequences listed, around 30% were seen once. CDR3 length: 12 residues. The V end lost 8 bases, the J end lost 4 bases, and 11 bases lay between the germline ends. Germline lookup yields CDR1 PRHDT and CDR2 FYEKMQ (reference sequence). The chain recombines TRBV13 with TRBJ1-1; the D gene is possibly TRBD1 (5 bases). The sample taken for sequencing was tumor-infiltrating naive CD4+ T cells sorted from the breast tumor. As to subset: naive CD4+ T cells, CD4+CD45RA+CD25-. This clonotype was obtained from a female donor with breast cancer. CDR3 amino acids: CASGRDGTEAFF. The CDR3 DNA reads as TGTGCCAGCGGCCGGGACGGCACTGAAGCTTTCTTT.